One sample yielded the 32 T cell receptor beta chains listed below, sequenced in a study of blood T cell repertoires in COVID-19. Repertoires were generated with immunoSEQ multiplex PCR, while TCRdb's copy carries only in-frame clones and drops some. The sample has 120,000 to 150,000 clones, about 83% seen once. Sequencing used peripheral blood. The origin of the receptors is a woman aged 40-49 years with acute or convalescent COVID-19.

The V gene is TRBV6-5, the J gene TRBJ1-2, with D possibly being TRBD1 (5 bases). CDR1 MNHEY and CDR2 SVGAGI come from the germline V gene. This CDR3 has 14 residues. The V end was cut by 0 bases, the J end by 5 bases, with 10 bases between. The CDR3 DNA sequence: TGTGCCAGCAGTTACTCGACAGTAGCTTATGGCTACACCTTC. It yields the protein CASSYSTVAYGYTF.

The chain couples TRBV5-4 to TRBJ1-6, with 9 bases matching TRBD1. After removal of 4 bases from V and 9 bases from J, the junction contained 11 bases not matched to a gene. This CDR3 spans 16 amino acids. The germline gives CDR1 SGHNT, CDR2 YYREEE (reference sequence). CDR3 sequence reads: CASSIRTGGTSSPLHF. DNA of the CDR3: TGTGCCAGCAGCATCCGAACAGGGGGCACTTCTTCACCCCTCCACTTT.

The J gene is TRBJ2-3, the V gene TRBV5-1, with D possibly being TRBD2 (6 bases). Per the germline V gene, CDR1 is SGHRS and CDR2 is YFSETQ. V was pared by 6 bases and J by 1 base, with 12 bases between. The CDR3 is 14 amino acids. The DNA for the CDR3 is TGCGCCAGCACCGAGTGGGGGGGCACAGATACGCAGTATTTT. Translated, it gives CASTEWGGTDTQYF.

In this sample, this clone turned up once. The gene calls are TRBV15 and TRBJ1-5; D unclear. V lost 0 bases and J lost 0, with 12 bases in between. The CDR3 length is 17 residues. Germline V gene data show CDR1 as LNHNV and CDR2 as YYDKDF (reference sequence). This chain's CDR3 is CATSRDGVSHSNQPQHF. The CDR3 nucleotides read TGTGCCACCAGCAGAGACGGGGTCTCACATAGCAATCAGCCCCAGCATTTT.

The chain has TRBV6-2 or TRBV6-3 and TRBJ1-2, with D possibly matching TRBD1 (6 bases). Deletions cut 5 bases from V and 4 bases from J, with 8 bases between. The CDR3 totals 12 residues. CDR1 is MNHEY, CDR2 SVGEGT, per germline. For the CDR3, the DNA is TGTGCCAGCAGTGACAGGAGCTATGGCTACACCTTC. Protein product: CASSDRSYGYTF.

V gene TRBV7-2 combines with J gene TRBJ2-3; D is possibly TRBD2 (5 bases). The CDR3 is made up of 12 amino acids. Germline loops: CDR1 SGHTA, CDR2 FQGNSA. The ends were cut back, 8 bases at V and 2 bases at J, with 8 bases in the middle. The CDR3 here is CASGEFTDTQYF. The CDR3 coding sequence is TGTGCCAGCGGGGAGTTCACAGATACGCAGTATTTT. Drawing the rest from reference TRBV7-2 and TRBJ2-3, the complete variable domain is GAGVSQSPSNKVTEKGKDVELRCDPISGHTALYWYRQSLGQGLEFLIYFQGNSAPDKSGLPSDRFSAERTGGSVSTLTIQRTQQEDSAVYLCASGEFTDTQYFGPGTRLTVL.

The rearrangement uses TRBV7-2 and TRBJ2-6; a possible D gene is TRBD1 (5 bases). V dropped 5 bases and J dropped 12 bases, with 23 bases sitting between them. Germline V gene lookup returns CDR1 SGHTA and CDR2 FQGNSA. The CDR3 totals 16 residues. The CDR3 protein is CASSTRQPGFPGVLTF. CDR3 nucleotide sequence: TGTGCCAGCAGCACCCGACAGCCCGGTTTTCCTGGCGTCCTGACTTTC.

V and J are TRBV6-2 or TRBV6-3 and TRBJ1-1; no reliable D call. V was cut by 2 bases and J by 7 bases, with 14 bases left in between. The germline gives CDR1 MNHEY, CDR2 SVGEGT. The CDR3 runs 14 residues. This CDR3 reads CASSYRPGLSEAFF. The DNA of the CDR3 is TGTGCCAGCAGTTACCGCCCAGGTTTGAGTGAAGCTTTCTTT.

J is TRBJ1-1 and V is TRBV30; no clear D gene. Trimming shortened V by 0 bases and J by 4 bases, and 9 bases separated the two germline ends. From germline, CDR1 is GTSNPN and CDR2 SVGIG (reference sequence). This CDR3 has 13 residues. CDR3 DNA sequence: TGTGCCTGGAGTGTATGGTCGGTCACTGAAGCTTTCTTT. Translation gives CAWSVWSVTEAFF.

The genes are TRBV19 and TRBJ1-5; a possible D gene is TRBD1 (5 bases). The CDR3 has 18 amino acids. Germline V gene data show CDR1 as LNHDA and CDR2 as SQIVND (reference sequence). Deletions cut 0 bases from V and 5 bases from J, with 20 bases between. For the CDR3, the DNA is TGTGCCAGTAGTATAGATTTCGGTGGGGCAGCTAATGATCAGCCCCAGCATTTT. This encodes CASSIDFGGAANDQPQHF.

The V and J genes are TRBV11-2 and TRBJ2-1; 14 nucleotides agree with TRBD2. The CDR3 sequence is 16 residues long. The germline V gene has CDR1 SGHAT and CDR2 FQNNGV. Trimming at V came to 7 bases and at J to 9 bases, leaving 11 bases not matched to a gene. The CDR3 reads CASTDQTSGRAGEQFF. As DNA, the CDR3 is TGTGCCAGCACCGACCAGACTAGCGGGAGGGCGGGTGAGCAGTTCTTC.

V usage is TRBV30 and J usage is TRBJ1-2; 9 bases align to TRBD1. With V trimmed by 0 bases and J by 4 bases, 9 bases remained unmatched. This CDR3 region has 16 residues. Germline V lookup: CDR1 GTSNPN, CDR2 SVGIG (reference sequence). The CDR3 coding sequence is TGTGCCTGGAGTGTTTCATCCCGGGACAGGGTCTATGGCTACACCTTC. Amino acid sequence: CAWSVSSRDRVYGYTF.

The chain has TRBV18 and TRBJ1-1; 8 bases fit TRBD1. After removal of 5 bases from V and 4 bases from J, the junction contained 3 bases not matched to a gene. CDR1 and CDR2 (germline): KGHSH, LQKENI. The CDR3 covers 13 residues. CDR3 nucleotides: TGTGCCAGCTCAACCGACAGGGGCACTGAAGCTTTCTTT. Translation gives CASSTDRGTEAFF.

V gene TRBV4-3 combines with J gene TRBJ2-1, with D unclear. Germline values: CDR1 LGHNA, CDR2 YSLEER. This CDR3 region has 14 residues. V lost 0 bases and J 3 bases, leaving 6 bases between the germline ends. The chain's CDR3 is CASSQDRNYNEQFF. The CDR3 DNA sequence: TGCGCCAGCAGCCAAGATAGAAACTACAATGAGCAGTTCTTC.

The rearrangement joins TRBV27 to TRBJ1-5, with a weak D call TRBD1 (6 bases). This CDR3 spans 13 amino acids. CDR1 MNHEY and CDR2 SMNVEV come from the germline V gene (reference sequence). Trimming removed 6 bases at V and 4 bases at J, with 10 bases between. The CDR3 sequence: CASSRTDNQPQHF. Here the CDR3 DNA reads TGTGCCAGCAGCCGGACAGATAATCAGCCCCAGCATTTT.

In its sample, this clone was seen many times. This chain connects TRBV19 to TRBJ2-2; 8 nucleotides agree with TRBD1. Germline V gene lookup returns CDR1 LNHDA and CDR2 SQIVND (reference sequence). This CDR3 spans 20 amino acids. The J segment lost 1 base and the V segment lost 1 base, leaving 14 bases of the junction unmatched. In DNA form, the CDR3 reads TGTGCCAGTAGTATAGCAAGAGGGCAGGGGGCAATTTTGAACACCGGGGAGCTGTTTTTT. This translates into CASSIARGQGAILNTGELFF.

This clone was seen just once. This sequence joins TRBV24-1 and TRBJ1-2, with 8 bases aligning to TRBD1. CDR3 length: 17 residues. After removal of 0 bases from V and 6 bases from J, the junction contained 11 bases not matched to a gene. CDR1 KGHDR and CDR2 SFDVKD come from the germline V gene. In DNA form, the CDR3 reads TGTGCCACCAGTGATTTGGGAAGTGGACAGGGAATCAATGGCTACACCTTC. This gives the protein CATSDLGSGQGINGYTF.

This chain joins TRBV24-1 and TRBJ1-2; no reliable D call. Germline values: CDR1 KGHDR, CDR2 SFDVKD. This CDR3 spans 14 amino acids. Trimming shortened V by 4 bases and J by 4 bases, and 12 bases separated the two germline ends. The CDR3: CATSETTEGYGYTF. The CDR3 coding sequence is TGTGCCACCAGTGAAACGACTGAGGGCTATGGCTACACCTTC.

The V call is TRBV29-1, the J call TRBJ1-2; 11 bases align to TRBD1. Germline values: CDR1 SQVTM, CDR2 ANQGSEA. The CDR3 is 13 amino acids. The V gene end was trimmed by 4 bases and the J gene end by 6 bases; junction bases not matched to a gene: 4. Written as DNA, the CDR3 is TGCAGCGTTGGGACAGGGGGCGCGGATGGCTACACCTTC. It translates to CSVGTGGADGYTF.

The chain uses TRBV9 and TRBJ2-7; perhaps TRBD1 as D (5 bases). Germline CDR1 and CDR2: SGDLS and YYNGEE. The CDR3 is 15 amino acids. With 4 bases removed from V and 3 bases from J, the gap between germline ends came to 17 bases. Written as DNA, the CDR3 is TGTGCCAGCAGCATCAGAGACAGCGCCCGCTACGAGCAGTACTTC. The encoded protein is CASSIRDSARYEQYF.

This chain connects TRBV12-5 to TRBJ2-2; D is unclear. Trimming removed 1 base at V and 7 bases at J, with 13 bases between. CDR3 length: 15 residues. Germline lookup yields CDR1 LGHNT and CDR2 FRNRAP. CDR3 amino acids: CASGLEGSIGGELFF. CDR3 bases: TGTGCTAGTGGTTTGGAAGGTAGCATTGGCGGGGAGCTGTTTTTT.

The rearrangement uses TRBV3-1 (or the pseudogene TRBV3-2) and TRBJ2-7, with D unclear. From germline, CDR1 is LGHDT and CDR2 YNNKEL (reference sequence). V was clipped by 3 bases and J by 5 bases, with 20 bases between them. CDR3 length: 16 residues. The CDR3 coding sequence is TGTGCCAGCAGCCATGTGCAGAGAGTTGGAGAGGACGAGCAGTACTTC. Residues: CASSHVQRVGEDEQYF.

The V gene is TRBV2, the J gene TRBJ1-4; D is unclear. The V end lost 4 bases, the J end lost 5 bases, and 11 bases lay between the germline ends. This CDR3 is 14 amino acids long. Germline V gene data show CDR1 as SNHLY and CDR2 as FYNNEI. The CDR3 DNA reads TGTGCCAGCAGTGGAACAGTCAAAAATGAAAAACTGTTTTTT. Its protein product is CASSGTVKNEKLFF.

This clone was recorded once. This CDR3 is CASSSTGLNTEAFF. The CDR3 DNA reads as TGTGCCAGCAGTTCGACAGGGTTGAACACTGAAGCTTTCTTT. This chain uses TRBV6-5 with TRBJ1-1; 7 nucleotides match TRBD1. CDR3 length equals 14 residues. V trimming: 4 bases; J trimming: 0 bases; junction bases outside the gene matches: 2. Per the germline V gene, CDR1 is MNHEY and CDR2 is SVGAGI.

This sequence joins TRBV24-1 and TRBJ1-4; tentative D call: TRBD1 (6 bases). V was shortened by 5 bases and J by 8 bases, with 23 bases between the two germline ends. Germline assignment: CDR1 KGHDR and CDR2 SFDVKD. CDR3 length: 17 residues. CDR3 sequence reads: CATSAQHRAPVGEKLFF. CDR3 DNA sequence: TGTGCCACCAGTGCTCAACACAGGGCTCCAGTAGGAGAAAAACTGTTTTTT.

This rearrangement joins TRBV5-6 to TRBJ1-2, with 7 bases identical to TRBD1. Germline trimming cut 4 bases from V and 2 bases from J; bases unmatched to any gene: 5. This CDR3 has 14 amino acids. Germline CDR1 and CDR2: SGHDT and YYEEEE. Here the CDR3 DNA reads TGTGCCAGCAGCGACTTACAGGGGAACTATGGCTACACCTTC. It encodes CASSDLQGNYGYTF.

Notes on this clone: At one of its ends the junction is not consistent with the germline gene, which may arise from a read error. The genes are TRBV28 and TRBJ2-2, with TRBD2 identical over 9 bases. The CDR3 spans 15 residues. The germline V gene encodes CDR1 MDHEN and CDR2 SYDVKM. CDR3 protein: CASTLAGVFTGELFF. As DNA, the CDR3 is TGTGCCAGCACTTTAGCGGGAGTGTTCACCGGGGAGCTGTTTTTT.

The chain employs TRBV5-6 and TRBJ1-2, with D tentatively TRBD1 (5 bases). The germline V gene has CDR1 SGHDT and CDR2 YYEEEE. This CDR3 is 14 amino acids long. V was cut by 2 bases and J by 3 bases, with 11 bases left in between. CDR3 residues: CASSFQSRDYGYTF. CDR3 in DNA: TGTGCCAGCAGCTTTCAATCCAGGGACTATGGCTACACCTTC. Complete variable domain (other parts from reference TRBV5-6 and TRBJ1-2): DAGVTQSPTHLIKTRGQQVTLRCSPKSGHDTVSWYQQALGQGPQFIFQYYEEEERQRGNFPDRFSGHQFPNYSSELNVNALLLGDSALYLCASSFQSRDYGYTFGSGTRLTVV.

The chain combines TRBV7-6 with TRBJ1-2; the D is unclear. This CDR3 is 15 amino acids long. Germline V gives CDR1 SGHVS, CDR2 FNYEAQ. Between the trimmed V and J ends, which lost 5 bases and 7 bases, there was a span of 20 bases. CDR3 nucleotides: TGTGCCAGCAGCCCTAGCTCGTTTCCAGGAGGTGGCTACACCTTC. It yields the protein CASSPSSFPGGGYTF.

The V gene is TRBV19, the J gene TRBJ2-1; TRBD2 matches 10 bases. Germline loops: CDR1 LNHDA, CDR2 SQIVND (reference sequence). With V trimmed by 1 base and J by 0 bases, 6 bases remained unmatched. There are 18 residues in the CDR3. As DNA, the CDR3 is TGTGCCAGTAGTATAGCTAGCGGGGGCCGTGACTCCTACAATGAGCAGTTCTTC. Translating it yields CASSIASGGRDSYNEQFF.

This clone was counted only a few times. The chain recombines TRBV24-1 with TRBJ2-3, with D unclear. Trimming left V 6 bases short and J 3 bases short, with 9 bases between. The CDR3 has 13 amino acids. Germline V gene sequence: CDR1 KGHDR, CDR2 SFDVKD. The CDR3 sequence is CATSSPGTDTQYF. CDR3 DNA sequence: TGTGCCACCAGTTCCCCCGGGACAGATACGCAGTATTTT.

This clone was seen more than once but under ten times. The V gene is TRBV28, the J gene TRBJ1-2, with 7 positions matching TRBD1. Per germline, CDR1 MDHEN and CDR2 SYDVKM. The CDR3 loop spans 14 amino acids. J was trimmed by 4 bases and V by 4 bases; bases with no gene match: 6. In nucleotides, the CDR3 is TGTGCCAGCAGTTGGGCCAGGACAGGCTATGGCTACACCTTC. Translated: CASSWARTGYGYTF.